Presented here are 10 T cell receptor beta chains from one specimen sequenced in a study of T cells and Merkel cell carcinoma outcomes. The protocol was immunoSEQ multiplex PCR, while the TCRdb copy is restricted to in-frame clones and leaves out a portion. In the table there are 15,000 to 25,000 clones, over 70% of which are singletons. The sequencing sample was made of tumor tissue from Merkel cell carcinoma. The receptors come from a human donor with Merkel cell carcinoma.

This clone has only one observation. The chain couples TRBV11-2 to TRBJ2-7; D not certain. V was pared by 1 base and J by 2 bases, with 6 bases between. Germline CDR1 and CDR2: SGHAT and FQNNGV. The CDR3 consists of 13 residues. CDR3 loop: CASSLGAAYEQYF. The CDR3 coding sequence is TGTGCCAGCAGCTTAGGGGCGGCCTACGAGCAGTACTTC.

The chain uses TRBV4-2 and TRBJ2-7, with D hard to call. V gave up 0 bases and J gave up 6 bases, with 12 bases separating them. From germline, CDR1 is LGHNA and CDR2 YNFKEQ. This CDR3 has 14 amino acids. CDR3 in DNA: TGTGCCAGCAGCCAAGATCTGGGGTCCCTCGAGCAGTACTTC. Translating gives CASSQDLGSLEQYF.

This chain connects TRBV5-1 to TRBJ1-1, with 9 bases fitting TRBD1. The trim removed 5 bases at V and 0 bases at J, leaving 11 bases unmatched. Germline CDR1 and CDR2: SGHRS and YFSETQ. The CDR3 loop spans 17 amino acids. The CDR3 reads CASSPGPRQGVNTEAFF. CDR3 nucleotides: TGCGCCAGCAGTCCGGGCCCGAGACAGGGGGTGAACACTGAAGCTTTCTTT. Combining the CDR3 with reference TRBV5-1 and TRBJ1-1 gives the whole variable domain KAGVTQTPRYLIKTRGQQVTLSCSPISGHRSVSWYQQTPGQGLQFLFEYFSETQRNKGNFPGRFSGRQFSNSRSEMNVSTLELGDSALYLCASSPGPRQGVNTEAFFGQGTRLTVV.

Details on this clone: The junction does not match germline at one end; this may be a read error. V and J are TRBV27 and TRBJ2-7; D unresolved. Germline loops: CDR1 MNHEY, CDR2 SMNVEV (reference sequence). This CDR3 has 13 residues. As DNA, the CDR3 is TGTGCCAGCGCTTCCTGGCCCTCCGACGAGCAGTACTTC. Its protein product is CASASWPSDEQYF.

The sample holds a few counts of this clone. The chain uses TRBV7-9 and TRBJ1-4, with 7 bases identical to TRBD1. Per the germline V gene, CDR1 is SEHNR and CDR2 is FQNEAQ (reference sequence). The CDR3 runs to 15 residues. V was clipped by 3 bases and J by 1 base; unmatched bases: 2. This CDR3 is CASSFAGGTNEKLFF. The CDR3, as DNA: TGTGCCAGCAGCTTCGCAGGGGGAACTAATGAAAAACTGTTTTTT.

The chain recombines TRBV6-5 with TRBJ1-1; 8 bases map to TRBD1. J lost 0 bases, V lost 5 bases, and 2 bases had no gene match. The CDR3 runs to 14 residues. Germline V lookup: CDR1 MNHEY, CDR2 SVGAGI. The CDR3 here is CASSHRGMNTEAFF. CDR3 in DNA: TGTGCCAGCAGTCACAGGGGGATGAACACTGAAGCTTTCTTT.

The genes are TRBV7-3 and TRBJ2-3; D uncertain. The V end lost 0 bases, the J end lost 5 bases, and 6 bases lay between the germline ends. The V gene's germline CDR1 is SGHTA and CDR2 FQGTGA. This CDR3 comprises 13 residues. The CDR3 spells CASSLTILDTQYF. The CDR3 DNA is TGTGCCAGCAGCTTAACGATTCTAGATACGCAGTATTTT. Complete variable domain (other parts from reference TRBV7-3 and TRBJ2-3): GAGVSQTPSNKVTEKGKYVELRCDPISGHTALYWYRQSLGQGPEFLIYFQGTGAADDSGLPNDRFFAVRPEGSVSTLKIQRTERGDSAVYLCASSLTILDTQYFGPGTRLTVL.

V is TRBV4-1 and J is TRBJ2-7, with D perhaps TRBD2 (5 bases). Germline loops: CDR1 MGHRA, CDR2 YSYEKL. The CDR3 spans 15 residues. The V gene lost 1 base and the J gene lost 1 base, with 11 bases spanning the gap. CDR3 DNA sequence: TGCGCCAGCAGCCAAGGACCGGGAACTTCCTACGAGCAGTACTTC. It codes for CASSQGPGTSYEQYF.

The chain employs TRBV6-5 and TRBJ2-5; TRBD1 agrees at 9 bases. The V gene's germline CDR1 is MNHEY and CDR2 SVGAGI. The CDR3 contains 14 residues. V lost 6 bases to trimming and J lost 5 bases; unmatched junction nucleotides: 7. The CDR3 DNA reads TGTGCCAGCAGCGCCGACAGGGGGTACGAGACCCAGTACTTC. Its protein product is CASSADRGYETQYF.

J is TRBJ2-7 and V is TRBV5-1; D is ambiguous. V was clipped by 0 bases and J by 0 bases, with 10 bases between them. The CDR3 spans 15 residues. From germline, CDR1 is SGHRS and CDR2 YFSETQ. CDR3 in amino acids: CASSLGSGRSYEQYF. CDR3 in DNA: TGCGCCAGCAGCTTGGGAAGTGGACGCTCCTACGAGCAGTACTTC.